The 25 T cell receptor beta chains presented below share a single source sample, sequenced in a study of blood T cell repertoires in COVID-19. The data were produced by immunoSEQ multiplex PCR, yet TCRdb's version contains in-frame clones alone and is incomplete. The table includes fewer than 200,000 clones, 65% to 90% detected once. Sequencing used peripheral blood. These receptor sequences come from a man between 45 and 60 years old with active or convalescent COVID-19.

V gene TRBV7-3 combines with J gene TRBJ1-2; 7 bases fit TRBD1. Germline lookup yields CDR1 SGHTA and CDR2 FQGTGA. The CDR3 length is 13 residues. V gave up 4 bases and J gave up 8 bases; unmatched junction bases: 7. CDR3: CASSSGGLEGYTF. The DNA for the CDR3 is TGTGCCAGCAGCTCAGGGGGTCTTGAGGGCTACACCTTC.

The J gene is TRBJ1-1, the V gene TRBV18, with a possible D match to TRBD1 (6 bases). V was cut by 2 bases and J by 0 bases, with 7 bases left in between. Germline V gene lookup returns CDR1 KGHSH and CDR2 LQKENI. The CDR3 sequence is 14 residues long. CDR3 bases: TGTGCCAGCTCACCAAGGACAGTGAACACTGAAGCTTTCTTT. Encoded protein: CASSPRTVNTEAFF.

V and J are TRBV6-5 and TRBJ1-1, with unresolved D. The CDR3 is 13 amino acids. Germline V CDR1 and CDR2: MNHEY, SVGAGI. Trimming shortened V by 0 bases and J by 10 bases, and 12 bases separated the two germline ends. The CDR3 sequence: CASSYSPGLRAFF. In nucleotides, the CDR3 is TGTGCCAGCAGTTACTCGCCGGGTTTGAGAGCTTTCTTT.

The chain is built from TRBV5-1 and TRBJ2-7; D gene ambiguous. The V end was cut by 1 base, the J end by 1 base, with 6 bases between. This CDR3 has 13 residues. Looked up from germline, CDR1 is SGHRS and CDR2 is YFSETQ. This chain's CDR3 is CASSLSQSYEQYF. The CDR3 DNA is TGCGCCAGCAGCTTGTCTCAGTCCTACGAGCAGTACTTC.

This clone was picked up a small number of times. The chain carries TRBV10-3 and TRBJ1-2, with 9 bases matching TRBD1. This CDR3 region has 12 residues. The V segment lost 4 bases and the J segment 8 bases; nucleotides outside the gene matches: 2. Germline V CDR1 and CDR2: ENHRY, SYGVKD. Here the CDR3 reads CAISGQGEGYTF. CDR3 DNA: TGTGCCATCAGTGGACAGGGGGAGGGCTACACCTTC.

This chain links TRBV5-1 with TRBJ2-1; 7 bases are shared with TRBD2. Trimming at V came to 6 bases and at J to 6 bases, leaving 9 bases not matched to a gene. Germline V gene sequence: CDR1 SGHRS, CDR2 YFSETQ. The CDR3 covers 14 residues. CDR3 amino acids: CASTVAGQGNEQFF. The CDR3 DNA is TGCGCCAGCACGGTAGCGGGTCAGGGCAATGAGCAGTTCTTC.

This chain connects TRBV23-1 to TRBJ2-7, with TRBD1 matching over 9 bases. TRBV23-1 is marked as an open reading frame, function uncertain. The CDR3 has 15 residues. Germline trimming cut 6 bases from V and 4 bases from J; bases unmatched to any gene: 10. The CDR3 here is CASRQGGTGRYEQYF. CDR3 bases: TGCGCCAGCAGGCAGGGGGGGACAGGGAGGTACGAGCAGTACTTC.

This clone was picked up one time. The chain couples TRBV4-2 to TRBJ2-1, with D perhaps matching TRBD2 (5 bases). With 5 bases removed from V and 6 bases from J, the gap between germline ends came to 11 bases. The length of the CDR3 is 13 residues. CDR1 and CDR2 from the germline V gene are LGHNA and YNFKEQ. The CDR3 loop reads CASSYPGINEQFF. CDR3 sequence (DNA): TGTGCCAGCAGCTACCCGGGAATCAATGAGCAGTTCTTC.

The CDR3 DNA reads as TGTGCCAGCAGCTGGAACGTGGGGAGGGAAAAACTGTTTTTT. The encoded protein is CASSWNVGREKLFF. The chain is built from TRBV7-2 and TRBJ1-4; D remains unclear. Per the germline V gene, CDR1 is SGHTA and CDR2 is FQGNSA. This CDR3 comprises 14 residues. V was cut by 4 bases and J by 8 bases, with 14 bases left in between.

The genes are TRBV12-3 or TRBV12-4 and TRBJ1-2; 8 bases are shared with TRBD1. The V gene end was trimmed by 6 bases and the J gene end by 5 bases; junction bases not matched to a gene: 5. This CDR3 is 13 amino acids long. For the CDR3, the DNA is TGTGCCAGCAGACCAGGGGGCTCTTATGGCTACACCTTC. This codes for CASRPGGSYGYTF.

This clone was observed a single time. This chain connects TRBV30 to TRBJ1-3; D ambiguous. The CDR3 totals 12 residues. Germline-derived CDR1 and CDR2 are GTSNPN and SVGIG (reference sequence). Trimming took 7 bases from V and 0 from J, leaving 7 bases between them. In nucleotides, the CDR3 is TGTGCCTTCAGTGGCTCTGGAAACACCATATATTTT. Protein sequence: CAFSGSGNTIYF. Full variable domain (rest looked up from reference TRBV30 and TRBJ1-3): SQTIHQWPATLVQPVGSPLSLECTVEGTSNPNLYWYRQAAGRGLQLLFYSVGIGQISSEVPQNLSASRPQDRQFILSSKKLLLSDSGFYLCAFSGSGNTIYFGEGSWLTVV.

This sequence joins TRBV19 and TRBJ2-3; 7 positions agree with TRBD1. Germline lookup yields CDR1 LNHDA and CDR2 SQIVND (reference sequence). The CDR3 extends over 16 amino acids. After removal of 2 bases from V and 6 bases from J, the junction contained 11 bases not matched to a gene. CDR3 in amino acids: CASSISWTGEEDTQYF. The CDR3 DNA follows: TGTGCCAGTAGTATAAGTTGGACAGGCGAGGAGGATACGCAGTATTTT.

The CDR3: CASSQDRGTGNYGYTF. Here the CDR3 DNA reads TGCGCCAGCAGCCAAGATCGAGGGACAGGGAACTATGGCTACACCTTC. The chain is built from TRBV4-3 and TRBJ1-2; TRBD1 matches 9 bases. Per the germline V gene, CDR1 is LGHNA and CDR2 is YSLEER. J was trimmed by 2 bases and V by 0 bases; bases with no gene match: 4. The CDR3 runs 16 residues.

This clone was recorded a few times. J is TRBJ1-2 and V is TRBV10-3; weak D call: TRBD1 (5 bases). Trimming left V 7 bases short and J 4 bases short, with 13 bases between. The CDR3 sequence is 13 residues long. Germline assignment: CDR1 ENHRY and CDR2 SYGVKD. CDR3 residues: CAITRDLIYGYTF. The CDR3 nucleotides are TGTGCCATCACTCGGGACTTGATCTATGGCTACACCTTC.

CDR3 sequence: CASSPGGRYEQYF. The CDR3 DNA reads TGTGCCAGCAGTCCAGGGGGTAGGTACGAGCAGTACTTC. The J gene is TRBJ2-7, the V gene TRBV28; 7 bases agree with TRBD1. Germline lookup yields CDR1 MDHEN and CDR2 SYDVKM. The CDR3 loop spans 13 amino acids. The trim removed 5 bases at V and 4 bases at J, leaving 5 bases unmatched.

This chain connects TRBV6-2 or TRBV6-3 to TRBJ2-5; 9 bases line up with TRBD1. J was trimmed by 4 bases and V by 5 bases; bases with no gene match: 5. The CDR3 loop spans 14 amino acids. Germline V gives CDR1 MNHEY, CDR2 SVGEGT. The CDR3 DNA is TGTGCCAGCAGTGATACAGGGGGCGGAGAGACCCAGTACTTC. The encoded protein is CASSDTGGGETQYF.

V and J are TRBV4-1 and TRBJ2-3; 7 bases map to TRBD1. After removal of 4 bases from V and 2 bases from J, the junction contained 3 bases not matched to a gene. This CDR3 is built from 14 residues. The germline CDR1 and CDR2 sequences are MGHRA and YSYEKL. The CDR3 DNA follows: TGCGCCAGCAGCCTACAGGGGAACACAGATACGCAGTATTTT. This codes for CASSLQGNTDTQYF.

V usage is TRBV28 and J usage is TRBJ1-2, with 9 bases fitting TRBD1. The CDR3 is 15 residues long. Germline values: CDR1 MDHEN, CDR2 SYDVKM. The J segment lost 8 bases and the V segment lost 6 bases, leaving 13 bases of the junction unmatched. The DNA of the CDR3 is TGTGCCAGCAGACCGAGTAGGGGACAGGGAGACGGCTACACCTTC. Its protein product is CASRPSRGQGDGYTF.

CDR3 sequence reads: CASSLVVGANVLTF. CDR3 coding DNA: TGCGCCAGCAGCTTGGTAGTTGGGGCCAACGTCCTGACTTTC. The genes are TRBV5-1 and TRBJ2-6, with no clear D. From germline, CDR1 is SGHRS and CDR2 YFSETQ. CDR3 length equals 14 residues. Trimming took 0 bases from V and 3 from J, leaving 4 bases between them.

Regarding this clone: The identical CDR3 is also encoded by other nucleotide sequences in the sample. J is TRBJ1-5 and V is TRBV7-2; D call uncertain. Trimming removed 3 bases at V and 0 bases at J, with 3 bases between. This CDR3 is 13 amino acids long. Per germline, CDR1 SGHTA and CDR2 FQGNSA. This chain's CDR3 is CASSFYSNQPQHF. In DNA, the CDR3 is TGTGCCAGCAGCTTTTATAGCAATCAGCCCCAGCATTTT.

The chain is built from TRBV5-1 and TRBJ2-2; D gene uncertain. The CDR3 is 11 residues long. CDR1 is SGHRS and CDR2 is YFSETQ in the germline V gene. V lost 6 bases and J lost 7, with 7 bases in between. The chain's CDR3 is CASTQYGELFF. The CDR3 DNA is TGCGCCAGCACTCAGTACGGGGAGCTGTTTTTT. The complete variable domain, with remaining parts taken from reference TRBV5-1 and TRBJ2-2, reads KAGVTQTPRYLIKTRGQQVTLSCSPISGHRSVSWYQQTPGQGLQFLFEYFSETQRNKGNFPGRFSGRQFSNSRSEMNVSTLELGDSALYLCASTQYGELFFGEGSRLTVL.

This sequence joins TRBV7-3 and TRBJ1-3, with D possibly matching TRBD1 (6 bases). CDR1 is SGHTA and CDR2 is FQGTGA in the germline V gene. The V and J ends lost 2 bases and 4 bases respectively, with 12 bases between them. This CDR3 region has 15 residues. The CDR3 loop reads CASSLGGGQGNTIYF. CDR3 DNA sequence: TGTGCCAGCAGCTTAGGTGGGGGACAAGGAAACACCATATATTTT.

The CDR3 coding sequence is TGTGCCAGCAGTGAGAGTGAAGCTAATGAAAAACTGTTTTTT. This encodes CASSESEANEKLFF. The V gene is TRBV6-1, the J gene TRBJ1-4; no reliable D call. The CDR3 length is 14 residues. Trimming cost V 3 bases and J 3 bases, with 8 bases left between them. Per germline, CDR1 MNHNS and CDR2 SASEGT.

This clone was observed once. V usage is TRBV6-5 and J usage is TRBJ2-5, with 9 positions matching TRBD1. Trimming removed 2 bases from V and 5 bases from J; junction bases left unmatched: 9. The CDR3 is 16 residues long. From germline, CDR1 is MNHEY and CDR2 SVGAGI. In DNA, the CDR3 is TGTGCCAGCAGTTACAGCACACAGGGGGCGCGGGAGACCCAGTACTTC. Translating it yields CASSYSTQGARETQYF.

J is TRBJ1-2 and V is TRBV5-4; D gene ambiguous. Trimming cost V 1 base and J 5 bases, with 12 bases left between them. This CDR3 has 14 amino acids. Germline CDR1 and CDR2: SGHNT and YYREEE (reference sequence). This CDR3 reads CASSLQALRYGYTF. CDR3 DNA: TGTGCCAGCAGCTTGCAGGCTTTACGGTATGGCTACACCTTC.